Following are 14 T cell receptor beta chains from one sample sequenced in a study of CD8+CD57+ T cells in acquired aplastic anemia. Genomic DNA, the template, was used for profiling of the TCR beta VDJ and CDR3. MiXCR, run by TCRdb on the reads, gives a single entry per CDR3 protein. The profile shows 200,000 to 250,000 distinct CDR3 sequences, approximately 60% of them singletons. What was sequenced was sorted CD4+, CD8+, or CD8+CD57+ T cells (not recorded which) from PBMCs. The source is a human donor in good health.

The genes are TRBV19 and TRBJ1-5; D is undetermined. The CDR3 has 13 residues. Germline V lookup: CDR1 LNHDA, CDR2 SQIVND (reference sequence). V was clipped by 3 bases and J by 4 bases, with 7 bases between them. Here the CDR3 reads CASSISENQPQHF. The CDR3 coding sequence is TGTGCCAGTAGTATTAGTGAGAATCAGCCCCAGCATTTT.

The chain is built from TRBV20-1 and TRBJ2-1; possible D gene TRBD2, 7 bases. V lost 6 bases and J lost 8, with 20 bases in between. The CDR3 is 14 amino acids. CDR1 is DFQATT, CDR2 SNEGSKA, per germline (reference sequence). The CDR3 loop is CSAQEGGPIDEQFF. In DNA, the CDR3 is TGCAGTGCCCAGGAGGGGGGGCCAATCGATGAGCAGTTCTTC.

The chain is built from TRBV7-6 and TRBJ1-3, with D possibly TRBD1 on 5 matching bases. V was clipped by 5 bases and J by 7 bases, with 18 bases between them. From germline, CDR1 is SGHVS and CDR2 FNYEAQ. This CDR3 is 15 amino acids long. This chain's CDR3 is CASSQGTSGGNTIYF. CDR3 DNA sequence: TGTGCCAGCAGCCAAGGGACTAGCGGGGGTAACACCATATATTTT.

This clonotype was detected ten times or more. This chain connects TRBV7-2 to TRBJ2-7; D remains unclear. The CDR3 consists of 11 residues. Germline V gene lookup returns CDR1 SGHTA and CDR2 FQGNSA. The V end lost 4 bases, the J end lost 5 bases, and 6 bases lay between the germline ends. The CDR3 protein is CASSYTDEQYF. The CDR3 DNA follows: TGTGCCAGCAGCTACACCGACGAGCAGTACTTC.

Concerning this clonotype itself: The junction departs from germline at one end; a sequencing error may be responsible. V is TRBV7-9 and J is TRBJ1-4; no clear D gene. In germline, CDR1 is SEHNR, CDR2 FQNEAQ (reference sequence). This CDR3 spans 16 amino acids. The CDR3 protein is CAISIDGSPVNEKLFF. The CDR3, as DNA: TGTGCCATCAGCATAGATGGGAGTCCCGTTAATGAAAAACTGTTTTTT.

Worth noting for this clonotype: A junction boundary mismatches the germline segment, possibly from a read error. CDR3 DNA sequence: TGCGCCAGCAGTTACCCTTCTAGCGGGAGCTACGAGCAGTACTTC. It translates to CASSYPSSGSYEQYF. This chain uses TRBV2 with TRBJ2-7; 10 positions agree with TRBD2. Germline CDR1 is SNHLY and CDR2 is FYNNEI. The CDR3 runs 15 residues.

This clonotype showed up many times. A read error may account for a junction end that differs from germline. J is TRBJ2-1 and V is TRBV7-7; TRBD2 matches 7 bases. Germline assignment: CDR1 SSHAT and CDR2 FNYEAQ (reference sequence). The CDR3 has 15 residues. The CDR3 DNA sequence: TGTGCTAGCAGCCCGAGCGGCGGGGGATACAATGAGCAGTTCTTC. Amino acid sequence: CASSPSGGGYNEQFF.

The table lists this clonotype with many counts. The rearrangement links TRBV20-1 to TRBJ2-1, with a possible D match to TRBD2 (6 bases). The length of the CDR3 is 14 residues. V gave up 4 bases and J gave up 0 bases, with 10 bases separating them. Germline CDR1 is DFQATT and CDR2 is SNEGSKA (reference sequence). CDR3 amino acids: CSAISGNSYNEQFF. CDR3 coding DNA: TGCAGTGCTATTAGCGGAAACTCCTACAATGAGCAGTTCTTC.

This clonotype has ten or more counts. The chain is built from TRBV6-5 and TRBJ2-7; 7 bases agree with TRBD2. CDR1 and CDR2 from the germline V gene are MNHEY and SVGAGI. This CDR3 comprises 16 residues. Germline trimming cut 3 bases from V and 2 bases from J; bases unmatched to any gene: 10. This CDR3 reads CASSYSPSGSAYEQYF. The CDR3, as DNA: TGTGCCAGCAGTTATTCCCCTAGCGGTTCCGCCTACGAGCAGTACTTC.

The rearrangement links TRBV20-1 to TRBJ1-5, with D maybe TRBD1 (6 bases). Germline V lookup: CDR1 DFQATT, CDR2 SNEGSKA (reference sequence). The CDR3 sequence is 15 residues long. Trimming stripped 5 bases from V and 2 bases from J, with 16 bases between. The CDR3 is CSAAWGAEGNQPQHF. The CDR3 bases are TGCAGTGCTGCGTGGGGGGCGGAGGGCAATCAGCCCCAGCATTTT.

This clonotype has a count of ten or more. Written as DNA, the CDR3 is TGCAGTGCTAGGGAAACAGGAACCTACGAGCAGTACTTC. Translating gives CSARETGTYEQYF. V is TRBV20-1 and J is TRBJ2-7, with D perhaps matching TRBD1 (5 bases). V dropped 3 bases and J dropped 2 bases, with 11 bases sitting between them. The CDR3 is 13 amino acids. Germline CDR1 reads DFQATT; CDR2 reads SNEGSKA (reference sequence).

The chain's CDR3 is CASSLESPGIYGYTF. The CDR3 nucleotides are TGTGCCAGCAGCTTAGAGAGTCCAGGGATTTATGGCTACACCTTC. The chain joins TRBV7-2 to TRBJ1-2, with D possibly matching TRBD1 (5 bases). Germline assignment: CDR1 SGHTA and CDR2 FQGNSA. The CDR3 loop spans 15 amino acids. With 1 base removed from V and 5 bases from J, the gap between germline ends came to 14 bases.

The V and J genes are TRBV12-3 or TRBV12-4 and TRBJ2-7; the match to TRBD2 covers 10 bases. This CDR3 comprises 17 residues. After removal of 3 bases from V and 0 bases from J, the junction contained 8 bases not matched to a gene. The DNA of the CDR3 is TGTGCCAGCAGTTTTGGTACTAGCGGGACCCGCTCCTACGAGCAGTACTTC. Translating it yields CASSFGTSGTRSYEQYF.

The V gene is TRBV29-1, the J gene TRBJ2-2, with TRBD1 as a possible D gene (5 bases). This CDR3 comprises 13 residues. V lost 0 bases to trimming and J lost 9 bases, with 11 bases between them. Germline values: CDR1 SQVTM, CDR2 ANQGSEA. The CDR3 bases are TGCAGCGTTGAAGACAGGGTGGACAGGGAGCTGTTTTTT. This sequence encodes CSVEDRVDRELFF.